The rows below give T cell receptor beta chains drawn from one sample of a study of blood T cells in healthy people across ages. TCRdb reanalysed the 5' RACE reads using MiXCR and keeps one entry per CDR3 protein. The data show 630,000 or so distinct CDR3 sequences, about 30% seen once. Sequenced material: blood. These receptors came from an elderly woman in good health. The CDR3 runs from the conserved cysteine through the conserved F or W. A D gene is named only where the DNA matches it firmly. Size is stated for part of the rows, as once, few or many counts, or as a class when the clone is expanded.

clone size: .
V gene: TRBV5-1
J gene: TRBJ2-3
D gene: .
CDR3 protein: CASSWGTVRDTQYF
CDR3 DNA: TGCGCCAGCAGCTGGGGAACGGTACGAGATACGCAGTATTTT

clone size: .
V gene: TRBV7-2
J gene: TRBJ2-5
D gene: TRBD2
CDR3 protein: CAGTLVGGAYNEQYF
CDR3 DNA: TGTGCCGGCACCCTGGTCGGGGGGGCGTACAATGAGCAGTACTTC

clone size: many
V gene: TRBV18
J gene: TRBJ2-3
D gene: TRBD1
CDR3 protein: CASSHLDRGRSQYF
CDR3 DNA: TGTGCCAGCTCACACCTGGACAGGGGTAGGTCGCAGTATTTT

clone size: .
V gene: TRBV3-1
J gene: TRBJ1-1
D gene: .
CDR3 protein: CASSQADLFRGTEAFF
CDR3 DNA: TGTGCCAGCAGCCAAGCAGACCTCTTTCGAGGGACTGAAGCTTTCTTT

clone size: many
V gene: TRBV7-2
J gene: TRBJ1-2
D gene: .
CDR3 protein: CASSLVSQQGRNYGYTF
CDR3 DNA: TGTGCCAGCAGCTTAGTTAGTCAACAGGGCCGTAACTATGGCTACACCTTC

clone size: .
V gene: TRBV5-1
J gene: TRBJ2-7
D gene: .
CDR3 protein: CASSLDGSTSYEQYF
CDR3 DNA: TGCGCCAGCAGCTTGGACGGGAGTACCTCCTACGAGCAGTACTTC

clone size: .
V gene: TRBV30
J gene: TRBJ2-3
D gene: TRBD2
CDR3 protein: CAWSPQAGGTDTQYF
CDR3 DNA: TGTGCCTGGAGTCCTCAAGCGGGGGGTACAGATACGCAGTATTTT

clone size: .
V gene: TRBV15
J gene: TRBJ2-7
D gene: .
CDR3 protein: CATSRELSVGASYEQYF
CDR3 DNA: TGTGCCACCAGCAGAGAGTTGTCGGTCGGCGCCTCCTACGAGCAGTACTTC

clone size: .
V gene: TRBV27
J gene: TRBJ2-1
D gene: TRBD1
CDR3 protein: CASSGDRGGYNEQFF
CDR3 DNA: TGTGCCAGCAGTGGGGACAGGGGAGGGTACAATGAGCAGTTCTTC

clone size: .
V gene: TRBV7-9
J gene: TRBJ2-3
D gene: .
CDR3 protein: CASSLMSADTQYF
CDR3 DNA: TGTGCCAGCAGCTTAATGTCTGCAGATACGCAGTATTTT

clone size: many
V gene: TRBV30
J gene: TRBJ2-7
D gene: .
CDR3 protein: CAWSPQYEQYF
CDR3 DNA: TGTGCCTGGAGTCCCCAGTACGAGCAGTACTTC

clone size: .
V gene: TRBV20-1
J gene: TRBJ2-5
D gene: TRBD2
CDR3 protein: CSAKDGGDQETQYF
CDR3 DNA: TGCAGTGCTAAGGACGGGGGGGACCAAGAGACCCAGTACTTC

clone size: .
V gene: TRBV2
J gene: TRBJ2-1
D gene: TRBD1
CDR3 protein: CASSGADRGECEQFF
CDR3 DNA: TGTGCCAGCAGTGGAGCGGACAGGGGTGAATGTGAGCAGTTCTTC

clone size: many
V gene: TRBV5-1
J gene: TRBJ2-6
D gene: .
CDR3 protein: CASSLLPGANVLTF
CDR3 DNA: TGCGCCAGCAGCTTGTTGCCTGGGGCCAACGTCCTGACTTTC

clone size: few
V gene: TRBV21-1
J gene: TRBJ1-1
D gene: .
CDR3 protein: CAAEEDGHKNTEAFF
CDR3 DNA: TGTGCCGCAGAGGAAGACGGTCACAAGAACACTGAAGCTTTCTTT

clone size: many
V gene: TRBV4-3
J gene: TRBJ1-2
D gene: .
CDR3 protein: CASSQDRTNYGYTF
CDR3 DNA: TGCGCCAGCAGCCAAGATCGGACGAACTATGGCTACACCTTC

clone size: .
V gene: TRBV12-3/TRBV12-4
J gene: TRBJ1-1
D gene: .
CDR3 protein: CASSFFPGPNTEAFF
CDR3 DNA: TGTGCCAGCAGTTTCTTCCCCGGGCCGAACACTGAAGCTTTCTTT

clone size: .
V gene: TRBV28
J gene: TRBJ2-7
D gene: TRBD2
CDR3 protein: CASREQGSGGAYEQYF
CDR3 DNA: TGTGCCAGCAGAGAACAGGGGAGCGGGGGGGCCTACGAGCAGTACTTC

clone size: .
V gene: TRBV12-3/TRBV12-4
J gene: TRBJ1-1
D gene: .
CDR3 protein: CASRRDTKSTEAFF
CDR3 DNA: TGTGCCAGCAGGCGGGACACCAAGTCCACTGAAGCTTTCTTT

clone size: many
V gene: TRBV7-2
J gene: TRBJ1-5
D gene: TRBD1
CDR3 protein: CASSHWGDRDKPQHF
CDR3 DNA: TGTGCCAGCAGCCACTGGGGGGACAGGGATAAGCCCCAGCATTTT

clone size: many
V gene: TRBV28
J gene: TRBJ2-5
D gene: .
CDR3 protein: CASRWGARQETQYF
CDR3 DNA: TGTGCCAGCAGGTGGGGGGCTCGACAAGAGACCCAGTACTTC

clone size: many
V gene: TRBV6-5
J gene: TRBJ2-1
D gene: .
CDR3 protein: CASSTQGGVMGNEQFF
CDR3 DNA: TGTGCCAGCAGCACCCAGGGGGGGGTGATGGGAAATGAGCAGTTCTTC

clone size: few
V gene: TRBV7-2
J gene: TRBJ2-7
D gene: .
CDR3 protein: CASSLGGKLSYEQYF
CDR3 DNA: TGTGCCAGCAGCTTAGGGGGCAAACTCTCCTACGAGCAGTACTTC

clone size: once
V gene: TRBV24-1
J gene: TRBJ2-1
D gene: .
CDR3 protein: CATSDRGSGKREGEQFF
CDR3 DNA: TGTGCCACCAGTGATCGGGGTAGCGGAAAGAGAGAAGGTGAGCAGTTCTTC

clone size: many
V gene: TRBV20-1
J gene: TRBJ2-7
D gene: TRBD1
CDR3 protein: CSAFRTGKISYEQYF
CDR3 DNA: TGCAGTGCTTTTCGGACAGGGAAGATCTCCTACGAGCAGTACTTC

clone size: .
V gene: TRBV6-6
J gene: TRBJ2-2
D gene: .
CDR3 protein: CASKSNTGELFF
CDR3 DNA: TGTGCCAGCAAATCGAACACCGGGGAGCTGTTTTTT

clone size: few
V gene: TRBV15
J gene: TRBJ2-1
D gene: TRBD1
CDR3 protein: CATSRGAGTGSYNEQFF
CDR3 DNA: TGTGCCACCAGCAGGGGCGCCGGGACAGGGTCCTACAATGAGCAGTTCTTC

clone size: .
V gene: TRBV2
J gene: TRBJ2-1
D gene: .
CDR3 protein: CASRLDTSSYNEQFF
CDR3 DNA: TGTGCCAGCAGGCTCGACACTAGCTCCTACAATGAGCAGTTCTTC

clone size: .
V gene: TRBV7-6
J gene: TRBJ2-3
D gene: TRBD2
CDR3 protein: CASSPSTSGSPNTQYF
CDR3 DNA: TGTGCCAGCAGCCCTTCGACTAGCGGGAGCCCAAATACGCAGTATTTT

clone size: .
V gene: TRBV3-1
J gene: TRBJ1-2
D gene: .
CDR3 protein: CANSPRSTGNYGYTF
CDR3 DNA: TGTGCCAACAGCCCACGAAGTACAGGGAACTATGGCTACACCTTC

clone size: many
V gene: TRBV20-1
J gene: TRBJ2-3
D gene: TRBD2
CDR3 protein: CSARDLLAGGLTDTQYF
CDR3 DNA: TGCAGTGCTAGAGATCTCCTAGCGGGGGGGCTCACAGATACGCAGTATTTT

clone size: .
V gene: TRBV20-1
J gene: TRBJ2-5
D gene: TRBD2
CDR3 protein: CSARDLSGGRETQYF
CDR3 DNA: TGCAGTGCTAGAGATCTCAGCGGGGGGAGAGAGACCCAGTACTTC

clone size: many
V gene: TRBV30
J gene: TRBJ1-6
D gene: .
CDR3 protein: CAWSVVSRQMYNSPLHF
CDR3 DNA: TGTGCCTGGAGTGTAGTCTCCCGACAGATGTATAATTCACCCCTCCACTTT